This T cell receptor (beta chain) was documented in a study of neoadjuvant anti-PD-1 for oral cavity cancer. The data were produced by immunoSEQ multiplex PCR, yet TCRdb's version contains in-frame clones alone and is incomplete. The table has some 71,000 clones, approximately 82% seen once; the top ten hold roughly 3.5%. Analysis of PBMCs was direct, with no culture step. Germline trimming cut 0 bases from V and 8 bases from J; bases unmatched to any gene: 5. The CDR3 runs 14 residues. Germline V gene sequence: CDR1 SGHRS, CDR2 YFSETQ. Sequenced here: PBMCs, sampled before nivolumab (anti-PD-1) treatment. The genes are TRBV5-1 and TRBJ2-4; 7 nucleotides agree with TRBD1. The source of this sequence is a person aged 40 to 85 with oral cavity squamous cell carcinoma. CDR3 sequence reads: CASSLGTGWDIQYF. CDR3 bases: TGCGCCAGCAGCTTGGGGACAGGTTGGGACATTCAGTACTTC.